This TCR beta chain was sequenced during a study of blood T cell repertoires in COVID-19. On the study more broadly: The United States, Italy and Spain supplied acute and convalescent COVID-19 samples. T cells, B-cell-depleted T cells, or PBMCs provided the cDNA or gDNA that served as material.

Study processing details: Estimated nucleated cell counts came from reference gene primer amplification. Assay: immunoSEQ multiplex PCR; the TCRdb copy retains only in-frame clones and omits some. V and J calls plus clone size are reproduced from that table; the DNA served to infer D and trimming. The table lists approximately 41,000 clones, 81% of them singletons, with over 30% in the top ten. The CDR3 is 14 amino acids. Between the trimmed V and J ends, which lost 0 bases and 3 bases, there was a span of 9 bases. Per germline, CDR1 SGHRS and CDR2 YFSETQ. This TCR was sampled from a man aged 40-49 years with active or convalescent COVID-19. What was sequenced was peripheral blood. This chain connects TRBV5-1 to TRBJ1-1; D unresolved. CDR3 sequence: CASSLAGSDTEAFF. Written as DNA, the CDR3 is TGCGCCAGCAGCTTGGCCGGGTCAGACACTGAAGCTTTCTTT.